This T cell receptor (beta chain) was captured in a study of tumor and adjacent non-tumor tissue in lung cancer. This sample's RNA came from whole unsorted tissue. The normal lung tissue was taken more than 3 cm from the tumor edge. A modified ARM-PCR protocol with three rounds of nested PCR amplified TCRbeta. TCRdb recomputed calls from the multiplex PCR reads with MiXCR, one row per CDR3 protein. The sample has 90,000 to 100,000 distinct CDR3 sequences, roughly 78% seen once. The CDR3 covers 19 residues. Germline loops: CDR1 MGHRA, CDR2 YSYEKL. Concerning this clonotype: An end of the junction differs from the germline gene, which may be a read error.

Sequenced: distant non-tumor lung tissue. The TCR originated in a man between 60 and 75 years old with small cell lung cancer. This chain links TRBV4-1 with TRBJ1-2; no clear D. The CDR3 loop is CASSHDNTFVENYNYGYTF. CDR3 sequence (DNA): TGCGCCAGCAGCCATGATAATACTTTTGTGGAGAACTACAACTATGGATACACCTTC.